A selection of T cell receptor beta chains follows, all from one sample in a study of control samples from healthy donors and cancer patients. TCRdb keeps only in-frame clones here, not all; method: immunoSEQ multiplex PCR. The repertoire includes 150,000 to 200,000 clones, roughly 90% of them detected once, and 12% sits in the top ten. The sequencing input was blood. All receptors derive from a man younger than 40 in good health. Each CDR3 is given with its conserved first and last residue. The D gene is left open where the match is weak. Clone size is stated in some rows and not others, as once, few, many or a class when expanded.

DNA: TGCGCCAGCAGCCAGCTGATAGAATACGAGCAGTACTTC; CDR3: CASSQLIEYEQYF; J: TRBJ2-7; size: few; D: -; V: TRBV4-1
DNA: TGTGCTAGTGGTTTCGATAGCGGGAGTAGCAATGAGCAGTTCTTC; CDR3: CASGFDSGSSNEQFF; J: TRBJ2-1; size: -; D: TRBD2; V: TRBV12-5
DNA: TGTGCCAGTAAGGGACAGGGTACGGTCGACGAACTGTTTTTT; CDR3: CASKGQGTVDELFF; J: TRBJ1-4; size: few; D: TRBD1; V: TRBV19
DNA: TGTGCCAGCAGCCGGGGACAGGGCGCCTCCTACGAGCAGTACTTC; CDR3: CASSRGQGASYEQYF; J: TRBJ2-7; size: -; D: TRBD1; V: TRBV28
DNA: TGTGCCAGCAGCCAGCCCGGGACAGAATATGGCTACACCTTC; CDR3: CASSQPGTEYGYTF; J: TRBJ1-2; size: -; D: TRBD1; V: TRBV3-1/TRBV3-2
DNA: TGTGCCAGCAGCTTAAATTGGGGAACCTTACCTGGCGAGCAGTACTTC; CDR3: CASSLNWGTLPGEQYF; J: TRBJ2-7; size: -; D: -; V: TRBV7-9
DNA: TGTGCCAGCAGGATAGGGGTTGACACTGAAGCTTTCTTT; CDR3: CASRIGVDTEAFF; J: TRBJ1-1; size: -; D: -; V: TRBV27
DNA: TGTGCCAGCAGGGGGCCGGTTCCTAACTATGGCTACACCTTC; CDR3: CASRGPVPNYGYTF; J: TRBJ1-2; size: -; D: -; V: TRBV7-9
DNA: TGTGCCAGCAGCTTGGGGGCAGGGCTCGCCTCGGGGGAGCAGTACTTC; CDR3: CASSLGAGLASGEQYF; J: TRBJ2-7; size: -; D: -; V: TRBV5-6
DNA: TGCGCCAGCAGGGCTAAGCCAGGCCTCTATGGCTACACCTTC; CDR3: CASRAKPGLYGYTF; J: TRBJ1-2; size: few; D: -; V: TRBV10-1
DNA: TGTGCCAGCAGCCCCGCCTATGGAAGACAAGCTTTCTTT; CDR3: CASSPAYGRQAFF; J: TRBJ1-1; size: few; D: -; V: TRBV6-6
DNA: TGTGCCACCAGTGATTTGAGGAGGGCCACAGATACGCAGTATTTT; CDR3: CATSDLRRATDTQYF; J: TRBJ2-3; size: -; D: -; V: TRBV24-1
DNA: TGTGCCAGTAGTGCCGTCGATTATAGCAATCAGCCCCAGCATTTT; CDR3: CASSAVDYSNQPQHF; J: TRBJ1-5; size: -; D: -; V: TRBV19
DNA: TGTGCCAGCAGTCCTCCCCCCAGCGGGGGTCTCCATGAGCAGTTCTTC; CDR3: CASSPPPSGGLHEQFF; J: TRBJ2-1; size: few; D: TRBD2; V: TRBV28
DNA: TGCGCCAGCAGGGGAGCTAGCGGGAGTAACTACGAGCAGTACTTC; CDR3: CASRGASGSNYEQYF; J: TRBJ2-7; size: -; D: TRBD2; V: TRBV5-1
DNA: TGTGCCAGCAGCTTTGTGGGACAGACTTCCTACGAGCAGTACTTC; CDR3: CASSFVGQTSYEQYF; J: TRBJ2-7; size: -; D: TRBD1; V: TRBV11-2
DNA: TGCAGTGCTCCGGGGACTTCGCAGTTCTTC; CDR3: CSAPGTSQFF; J: TRBJ2-1; size: -; D: -; V: TRBV20-1
DNA: TGTGCCAGCAGCCGACAGGGCTGGGAGACCCAGTACTTC; CDR3: CASSRQGWETQYF; J: TRBJ2-5; size: -; D: TRBD1; V: TRBV14
DNA: TGCGCCAGCAGCTTGCGCGTCGAGAGAAACACTGAAGCTTTCTTT; CDR3: CASSLRVERNTEAFF; J: TRBJ1-1; size: -; D: -; V: TRBV5-1
DNA: TGTGCCAGCAGCTCGCGTCGGGGGGAAGAGACCCAGTACTTC; CDR3: CASSSRRGEETQYF; J: TRBJ2-5; size: -; D: TRBD2; V: TRBV7-2
DNA: TGTGCCAGCAGCCCCCGGACAGCTTTGAACACTGAAGCTTTCTTT; CDR3: CASSPRTALNTEAFF; J: TRBJ1-1; size: -; D: -; V: TRBV7-9
DNA: TGTGCCAGCAGCTTAGGGGGACGCAATCAGCCCCAGCATTTT; CDR3: CASSLGGRNQPQHF; J: TRBJ1-5; size: -; D: -; V: TRBV7-9
DNA: TGTGCCAGCAGCGTAGGACAGGGGGCTAGAGATACGCAGTATTTT; CDR3: CASSVGQGARDTQYF; J: TRBJ2-3; size: -; D: TRBD1; V: TRBV9
DNA: TGTGCCAGTAGTATTTTTACAGGGGGGATCTCTAATGAGCAGTTCTTC; CDR3: CASSIFTGGISNEQFF; J: TRBJ2-1; size: -; D: TRBD1; V: TRBV19
DNA: TGTGCCAGCAGGGGTGAAAGCAATCAGCCCCAGCATTTT; CDR3: CASRGESNQPQHF; J: TRBJ1-5; size: -; D: -; V: TRBV12-3/TRBV12-4
DNA: TGTGCCAGTAGTATAGTGGAGGCACTCACGAGGACCGGGGAGCTGTTTTTT; CDR3: CASSIVEALTRTGELFF; J: TRBJ2-2; size: once; D: -; V: TRBV19
DNA: TGCGCCAGCAGCCAAGATCACGACAGGGGAAGTCAGCCCCAGCATTTT; CDR3: CASSQDHDRGSQPQHF; J: TRBJ1-5; size: -; D: TRBD1; V: TRBV4-1